The 13 T cell receptor beta chains listed next were all sequenced from one sample in a study of control samples from healthy donors and cancer patients. The assay was immunoSEQ multiplex PCR, and TCRdb's table has in-frame clones only and misses some. The sample has about 160,000 clones; 94% are singletons. Sequencing input: PBMCs. These receptors originate from a man between 60 and 75 years old with colorectal cancer.

V usage is TRBV9 and J usage is TRBJ2-7; D gene unclear. This CDR3 comprises 14 residues. Germline V lookup: CDR1 SGDLS, CDR2 YYNGEE. V dropped 1 base and J dropped 0 bases, with 8 bases sitting between them. Here the CDR3 reads CASSVSLGSYEQYF. CDR3 DNA sequence: TGTGCCAGCAGCGTATCGCTGGGCTCCTACGAGCAGTACTTC.

V gene TRBV5-5 combines with J gene TRBJ2-5; D is ambiguous. The CDR3 has 14 residues. In germline, CDR1 is SGHKS, CDR2 YYEKEE (reference sequence). Between the trimmed V and J ends, which lost 0 bases and 2 bases, there was a span of 8 bases. The CDR3 nucleotides read TGTGCCAGCAGCTTGGTAGAGATACAAGAGACCCAGTACTTC. Translating gives CASSLVEIQETQYF. The whole variable domain, filled in from reference TRBV5-5 and TRBJ2-5, reads DAGVTQSPTHLIKTRGQQVTLRCSPISGHKSVSWYQQVLGQGPQFIFQYYEKEERGRGNFPDRFSARQFPNYSSELNVNALLLGDSALYLCASSLVEIQETQYFGPGTRLLVL.

This chain links TRBV19 with TRBJ2-5; 13 bases align to TRBD2. CDR3 length equals 14 residues. Germline CDR1 LNHDA, CDR2 SQIVND (reference sequence). Trimming cost V 4 bases and J 5 bases; bases outside gene matches: 1. The CDR3 DNA sequence: TGTGCCAGTAGTAAACTAGCGGGGGGGGAGACCCAGTACTTC. It translates to CASSKLAGGETQYF.

This clone appeared a few times. The chain joins TRBV2 to TRBJ2-7; D not resolved. V lost 3 bases and J 3 bases, leaving 0 bases between the germline ends. This CDR3 region has 10 residues. Germline loops: CDR1 SNHLY, CDR2 FYNNEI. In DNA form, the CDR3 reads TGTGCCAGCAGTGACTACGAGCAGTACTTC. This translates into CASSDYEQYF.

This chain uses TRBV6-5 with TRBJ1-1; 9 bases line up with TRBD1. V lost 6 bases, J lost 1 base, and 6 bases stayed unmatched. Germline V gene data show CDR1 as MNHEY and CDR2 as SVGAGI. There are 15 residues in the CDR3. This chain's CDR3 is CASRDGTGWNTEAFF. CDR3 sequence (DNA): TGTGCCAGCAGGGATGGGACAGGGTGGAACACTGAAGCTTTCTTT.

The gene calls are TRBV19 and TRBJ1-3; D call uncertain. Between the trimmed V and J ends, which lost 6 bases and 1 base, there was a span of 19 bases. Germline CDR1 and CDR2: LNHDA and SQIVND (reference sequence). This CDR3 has 17 amino acids. CDR3 in amino acids: CASRLQWEPFSGNTIYF. The CDR3, as DNA: TGTGCCAGTAGGCTACAGTGGGAACCGTTTTCTGGAAACACCATATATTTT.

The rearrangement uses TRBV5-1 and TRBJ2-5; TRBD1 matches 8 bases. In germline, CDR1 is SGHRS, CDR2 YFSETQ. The CDR3 is 14 residues long. V lost 4 bases, J lost 1 base, and 3 bases stayed unmatched. The CDR3 loop reads CASSQDRGQETQYF. DNA for the CDR3: TGCGCCAGCAGCCAAGACAGGGGCCAAGAGACCCAGTACTTC.

The rearrangement uses TRBV6-2 or TRBV6-3 and TRBJ2-5, with D uncertain. With 5 bases removed from V and 7 bases from J, the gap between germline ends came to 17 bases. Germline lookup yields CDR1 MNHEY and CDR2 SVGEGT. The CDR3 loop spans 14 amino acids. CDR3 bases: TGTGCCAGCAGTCCACGGATCCCATCCATGACCCAGTACTTC. Its translation is CASSPRIPSMTQYF.

The chain has TRBV10-1 and TRBJ1-1; TRBD1 is a possible D gene (6 bases). The CDR3 has 14 amino acids. Trimming cost V 3 bases and J 0 bases, with 8 bases left between them. Germline V gene sequence: CDR1 WNHNN, CDR2 SYGVQD (reference sequence). CDR3 coding DNA: TGCGCCAGCAGTGATCAGGGGATGAACACTGAAGCTTTCTTT. Amino acid sequence: CASSDQGMNTEAFF.

The chain is built from TRBV12-3 or TRBV12-4 and TRBJ2-7; D perhaps matches TRBD2 (5 bases). The CDR3 covers 12 residues. Trimming cost V 8 bases and J 2 bases, with 10 bases left between them. The DNA for the CDR3 is TGTGCCAGCTCCCCGCGGGCCTACGAGCAGTACTTC. Amino acids: CASSPRAYEQYF.

The rearrangement joins TRBV7-8 to TRBJ1-3, with D unresolved. CDR1 is SGHVS, CDR2 FQNEAQ, per germline. CDR3 length: 16 residues. Deletions cut 1 base from V and 0 bases from J, with 10 bases between. CDR3 sequence (DNA): TGTGCCAGCAGCTTAGGATGGAAAAGCTCTGGAAACACCATATATTTT. Protein: CASSLGWKSSGNTIYF. Full variable domain (rest looked up from reference TRBV7-8 and TRBJ1-3): GAGVSQSPRYKVAKRGQDVALRCDPISGHVSLFWYQQALGQGPEFLTYFQNEAQLDKSGLPSDRFFAERPEGSVSTLKIQRTQQEDSAVYLCASSLGWKSSGNTIYFGEGSWLTVV.

The chain recombines TRBV2 with TRBJ1-1; D is undetermined. Germline CDR1 is SNHLY and CDR2 is FYNNEI. The V end was cut by 1 base, the J end by 2 bases, with 8 bases between. CDR3 length: 14 residues. The CDR3 region has the DNA TGTGCCAGCAGTGAAGACAGCAGAAACACTGAAGCTTTCTTT. Translated: CASSEDSRNTEAFF.

The chain uses TRBV6-2 or TRBV6-3 and TRBJ2-5; weak D call: TRBD2 (6 bases). The CDR3 loop spans 15 amino acids. CDR1 is MNHEY, CDR2 SVGEGT, per germline. V shed 5 bases and J shed 4 bases, with 17 bases lying between them. This chain's CDR3 is CASSPPGLVRETQYF. The CDR3 bases are TGTGCCAGCAGTCCCCCGGGACTCGTCCGAGAGACCCAGTACTTC.